In this sample, the clone carrying this TCR beta chain turned up many times. The source of the sample is a study of Graves' ophthalmopathy and Graves' hyperthyroidism. Overall study: Before any treatment, peripheral blood was taken at the initial diagnosis.

Other autoimmune diseases, uncontrolled infections, pregnancy or lactation excluded patients from enrollment. The diagnosis combined clinical symptoms, thyroxine, TRAb, thyroid ultrasound and orbital computed tomography scans. PBMCs originated in less than 11 ml of fresh peripheral blood. RNA transcripts served as template for amplifying TCR beta CDR3 sequences. A first-round RT-PCR used HTBI primers, followed by a second-round multiplex PCR. TCRdb re-called the multiplex PCR reads with MiXCR, one entry per CDR3 protein. The table has 200,000 to 250,000 distinct CDR3 sequences, approximately 42% seen once. The CDR3 is 12 amino acids. Trimming cost V 5 bases and J 5 bases, with 12 bases left between them. The germline CDR1 and CDR2 sequences are SQVTM and ANQGSEA.

V is TRBV29-1 and J is TRBJ1-1; the D gene is possibly TRBD1 (6 bases). This TCR derives from an adult man with Graves' ophthalmopathy. The sample comprised peripheral blood. Here the CDR3 DNA reads TGCAGCGTTCGGGTGAGGGGGACTGAAGCTTTCTTT. Amino acid sequence: CSVRVRGTEAFF.